These 6 T cell receptor beta chains were sequenced from one sample in a study of OX40 agonist ivuxolimab in advanced cancers. TCRdb keeps only in-frame clones here, not all; method: immunoSEQ multiplex PCR. The sample holds some 50,000 clones, 75% to 85% seen once. The sample consisted of CD4+ or CD8+ T cells sorted from blood, taken in a trial of the OX40 agonist ivuxolimab. The source of these receptors is an adult with an advanced solid tumor such as melanoma, head and neck, liver or kidney cancer.

The chain employs TRBV6-4 and TRBJ2-3; 9 bases map to TRBD2. The CDR3 spans 15 residues. V lost 5 bases, J lost 1 base, and 4 bases stayed unmatched. Germline values: CDR1 MRHNA, CDR2 SNTAGT. The CDR3 bases are TGTGCCAGCAGTAAAGCGGGAGGTGGCACAGATACGCAGTATTTT. Translating it yields CASSKAGGGTDTQYF.

The chain recombines TRBV5-1 with TRBJ2-5, with 9 bases lining up with TRBD2. This CDR3 region has 16 residues. In germline, CDR1 is SGHRS, CDR2 YFSETQ. Trimming at V came to 0 bases and at J to 1 base, leaving 4 bases not matched to a gene. CDR3 region: CASSLVLAGSQETQYF. The CDR3, as DNA: TGCGCCAGCAGCTTGGTTCTAGCGGGATCCCAAGAGACCCAGTACTTC.

This chain connects TRBV4-1 to TRBJ2-7, with D maybe TRBD1 (7 bases). Germline CDR1 MGHRA, CDR2 YSYEKL. The CDR3 consists of 17 residues. V dropped 1 base and J dropped 1 base, with 17 bases sitting between them. CDR3 nucleotides: TGCGCCAGCAGCCAAGGCGGAGGGGGCGCCGGTTCCTACGAGCAGTACTTC. Protein product: CASSQGGGGAGSYEQYF.

V and J are TRBV18 and TRBJ2-7; 10 nucleotides match TRBD1. Germline-derived CDR1 and CDR2 are KGHSH and LQKENI. The junction had 5 bases not matched to a gene; V was cut back by 2 bases and J by 4 bases. CDR3 length: 15 amino acids. The CDR3: CASSPGTGDTYEQYF. CDR3 nucleotide sequence: TGTGCCAGCTCACCAGGGACAGGGGACACTTACGAGCAGTACTTC.

The genes are TRBV21-1 and TRBJ1-3. TRBV21-1 is recorded as a pseudogene. This CDR3 has 20 residues. The CDR3 region is CASSKVGNKLCFSSGNTIYF. Written as DNA, the CDR3 is TGTGCCAGCAGCAAAGTAGGGAACAAGTTGTGTTTTAGCTCTGGAAACACCATATATTTT.

The rearrangement joins TRBV6-6 to TRBJ2-7, with TRBD1 as a possible D gene (6 bases). CDR1 is MNHNY and CDR2 is SVGAGI in the germline V gene (reference sequence). The CDR3 consists of 13 residues. V was clipped by 8 bases and J by 7 bases, with 18 bases between them. The CDR3 loop is CASWGLPGIEQYF. The CDR3 bases are TGTGCCAGCTGGGGGCTCCCCGGCATAGAGCAGTACTTC.